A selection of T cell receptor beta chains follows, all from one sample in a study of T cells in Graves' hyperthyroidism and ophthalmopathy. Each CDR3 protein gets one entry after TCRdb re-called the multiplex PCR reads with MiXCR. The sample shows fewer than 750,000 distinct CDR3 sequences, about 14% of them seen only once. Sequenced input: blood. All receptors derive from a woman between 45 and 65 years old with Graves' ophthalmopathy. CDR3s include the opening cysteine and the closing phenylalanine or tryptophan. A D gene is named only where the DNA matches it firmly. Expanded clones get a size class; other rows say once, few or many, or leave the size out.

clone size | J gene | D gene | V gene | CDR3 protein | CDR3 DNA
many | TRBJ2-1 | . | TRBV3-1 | CASSQVPANEQFF | TGTGCCAGCAGCCAAGTCCCAGCTAATGAGCAGTTCTTC
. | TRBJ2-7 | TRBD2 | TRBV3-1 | CASSQGVFGTTPREQYF | TGTGCCAGCAGCCAAGGGGTGTTCGGGACTACACCCCGGGAGCAGTACTTC
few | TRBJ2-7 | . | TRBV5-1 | CASSLQSRDIYEQYF | TGCGCCAGCAGCCTACAGTCCCGGGACATCTACGAGCAGTACTTC
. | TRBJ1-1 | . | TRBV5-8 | CASSIRGFNTEAFF | TGTGCCAGCAGCATTAGGGGGTTTAACACTGAAGCTTTCTTT
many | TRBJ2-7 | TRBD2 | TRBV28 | CASSPRVTSSEQYF | TGTGCCAGCAGCCCTCGGGTGACTAGCAGCGAGCAGTACTTC
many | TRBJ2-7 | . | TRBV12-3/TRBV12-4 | CASSLAESSYEQYF | TGTGCCAGCAGTTTAGCAGAAAGCTCCTACGAGCAGTACTTC
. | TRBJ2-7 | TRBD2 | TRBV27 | CASSPRERELREQYF | TGTGCCAGCAGTCCACGGGAGCGGGAGCTCCGCGAGCAGTACTTC
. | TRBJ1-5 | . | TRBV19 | CARPKVRARINSNQPQHF | TGTGCCAGACCTAAAGTCCGGGCACGTATTAATAGCAATCAGCCCCAGCATTTT
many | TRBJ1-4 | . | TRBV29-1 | CSVGRQGEKLFF | TGCAGCGTTGGCCGCCAAGGGGAAAAACTGTTTTTT
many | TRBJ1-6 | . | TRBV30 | CAWSLTAGVSPLHF | TGTGCCTGGAGTCTCACGGCAGGGGTCTCACCCCTCCACTTT
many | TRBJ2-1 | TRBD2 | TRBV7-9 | CASSSPRLAEIYNEQFF | TGTGCCAGCAGCTCGCCGCGACTAGCGGAAATCTACAATGAGCAGTTCTTC
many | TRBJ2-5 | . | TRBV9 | CASSSGGETQYF | TGTGCCAGCAGTTCCGGTGGGGAGACCCAGTACTTC
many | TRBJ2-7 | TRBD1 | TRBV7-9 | CASSMRPGQGAMLRYEQYF | TGTGCCAGCAGCATGAGACCGGGACAGGGGGCTATGCTAAGGTACGAGCAGTACTTC
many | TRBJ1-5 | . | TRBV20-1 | CSAREGRGGGNQPQHF | TGCAGTGCTAGAGAGGGGAGGGGCGGTGGTAATCAGCCCCAGCATTTT
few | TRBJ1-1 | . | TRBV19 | CASNEGGMNTEAFF | TGTGCCAGTAATGAGGGAGGCATGAACACTGAAGCTTTCTTT
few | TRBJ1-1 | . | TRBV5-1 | CASRGGNGAFF | TGCGCCAGCCGAGGGGGTAATGGAGCTTTCTTT
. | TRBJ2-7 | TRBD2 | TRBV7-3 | CASSKGLAGVYEQYF | TGTGCCAGCAGCAAAGGACTAGCGGGAGTCTACGAGCAGTACTTC
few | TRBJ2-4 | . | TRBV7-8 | CASSPGGGKNIQYF | TGTGCCAGCAGCCCAGGTGGGGGCAAAAACATTCAGTACTTC
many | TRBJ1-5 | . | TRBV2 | CASSDLGDSNQPQHF | TGTGCCAGCAGTGATCTAGGAGATAGCAATCAGCCCCAGCATTTT
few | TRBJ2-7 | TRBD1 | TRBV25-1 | CASSELLGTGGEQYF | TGTGCCAGCAGTGAATTACTGGGGACAGGGGGTGAGCAGTACTTC
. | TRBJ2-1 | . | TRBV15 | CATSRDLGPTSYNEQFF | TGTGCCACCAGCAGAGATCTGGGACCTACATCCTACAATGAGCAGTTCTTC
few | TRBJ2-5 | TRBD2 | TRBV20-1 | CSARDLGGLAGGYPETQYF | TGCAGTGCTAGAGATCTCGGGGGCCTAGCGGGAGGATACCCAGAGACCCAGTACTTC
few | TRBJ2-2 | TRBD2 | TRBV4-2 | CASSQDGGRALRTGELFF | TGTGCCAGCAGCCAAGATGGCGGGAGGGCCTTGAGGACCGGGGAGCTGTTTTTT
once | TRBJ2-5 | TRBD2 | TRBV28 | CASRSWTSGQETQYF | TGTGCCAGCAGATCCTGGACTAGCGGGCAAGAGACCCAGTACTTC
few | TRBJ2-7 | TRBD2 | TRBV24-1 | CATSDLRGSHEQYF | TGTGCCACCAGTGATTTGCGCGGGAGCCACGAGCAGTACTTC
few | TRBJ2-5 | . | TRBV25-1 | CASSERGDVWETQYF | TGTGCCAGCAGTGAAAGGGGTGACGTGTGGGAGACCCAGTACTTC
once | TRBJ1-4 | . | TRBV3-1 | CASSLNGNEKLFF | TGTGCCAGCAGCCTTAATGGGAATGAAAAACTGTTTTTT
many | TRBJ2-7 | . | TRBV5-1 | CASSPLSGVDEQYF | TGCGCCAGCAGCCCGCTATCGGGAGTAGACGAGCAGTACTTC
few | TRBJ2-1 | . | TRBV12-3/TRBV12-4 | CASSSGQLNEQFF | TGTGCCAGCAGTTCAGGACAGCTCAATGAGCAGTTCTTC
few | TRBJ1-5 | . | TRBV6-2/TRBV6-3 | CASSYLAFNQPQHF | TGTGCCAGCAGTTACTTGGCGTTCAATCAGCCCCAGCATTTT
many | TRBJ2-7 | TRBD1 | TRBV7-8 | CASSLRIGTGYEQYF | TGTGCCAGCAGCCTTAGGATAGGGACAGGGTACGAGCAGTACTTC
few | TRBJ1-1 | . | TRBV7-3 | CASSQLVNTEAFF | TGTGCCAGCAGCCAACTGGTGAACACTGAAGCTTTCTTT
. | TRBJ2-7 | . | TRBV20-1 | CSATELGGGVYEQYF | TGCAGTGCCACCGAGTTGGGAGGGGGGGTTTACGAGCAGTACTTC
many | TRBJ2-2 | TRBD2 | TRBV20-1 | CSARVLSGRGTGELFF | TGCAGTGCTAGAGTACTTAGCGGGAGAGGTACCGGGGAGCTGTTTTTT
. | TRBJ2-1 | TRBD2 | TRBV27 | CASSILAGETYNEQFF | TGTGCCAGCAGTATTTTAGCGGGAGAAACCTACAATGAGCAGTTCTTC
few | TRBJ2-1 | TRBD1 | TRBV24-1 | CATSDLTGTGVDNEQFF | TGTGCCACCAGTGATCTGACCGGGACAGGGGTTGACAATGAGCAGTTCTTC
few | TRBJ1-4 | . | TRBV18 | CASSPDRPATNEKLFF | TGTGCCAGCTCACCCGACAGGCCAGCAACTAATGAAAAACTGTTTTTT